The entry that follows covers one T cell receptor (beta chain) sequence. Its antigen is not identified. Germline CDR1 reads SGHTA; CDR2 reads FQGNSA. J gave up 6 bases and V 5 bases, and 8 bases lay outside the gene matches. The CDR3 is made up of 15 amino acids. As for time point: newly diagnosed GD, antithyroid drugs for less than 3 months. PBMC RNA served as the TCR library source. These data are taken from a study of regulatory T cells in long-lasting Graves disease. Broader study findings: Newly diagnosed Graves' patients had higher TCR diversity than persistent ones.

CDR3 regions were amplified by Arm-PCR using iRepertoire HTBI primers to build TCR beta libraries. TCRdb independently ran MiXCR on the multiplex PCR reads; one entry per CDR3 protein. Of roughly 530,000 distinct CDR3 sequences detected, about 15% appear once; the ten largest clones hold 25%. The sample was also linked to a second study, of T cells in Graves' hyperthyroidism and ophthalmopathy. That source reports: Among clonotypes expanded in thyroid above 0.001, most were also found in blood. Progression to ophthalmopathy was predicted a median of roughly 6.8 months early.

The receptor was derived from a woman aged 35-65 years with Graves disease. The gene calls are TRBV7-2 and TRBJ1-5; 9 bases fit TRBD1. The material was peripheral blood mononuclear cells (PBMCs), obtained at new diagnosis, from a patient treated with antithyroid drugs. CDR3 coding DNA: TGTGCCAGCAGCCAGACAGGGGGAGCGATTCAGCCCCAGCATTTT. It specifies CASSQTGGAIQPQHF.